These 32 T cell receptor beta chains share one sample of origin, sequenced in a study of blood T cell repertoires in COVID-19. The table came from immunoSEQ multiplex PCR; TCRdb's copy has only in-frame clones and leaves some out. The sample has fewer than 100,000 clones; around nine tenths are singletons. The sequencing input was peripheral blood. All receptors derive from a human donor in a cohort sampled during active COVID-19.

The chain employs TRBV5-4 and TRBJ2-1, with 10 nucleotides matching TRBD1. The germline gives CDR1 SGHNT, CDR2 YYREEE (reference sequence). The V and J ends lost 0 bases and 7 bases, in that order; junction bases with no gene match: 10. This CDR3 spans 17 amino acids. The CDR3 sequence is CASSLGFMGQGMNEQFF. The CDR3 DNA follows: TGTGCCAGCAGCTTGGGGTTCATGGGACAGGGGATGAATGAGCAGTTCTTC.

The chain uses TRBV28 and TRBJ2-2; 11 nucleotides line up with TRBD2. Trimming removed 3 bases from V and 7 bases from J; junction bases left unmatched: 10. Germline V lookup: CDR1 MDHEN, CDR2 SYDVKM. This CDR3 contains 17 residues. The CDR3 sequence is CASSFEVAGGSGGELFF. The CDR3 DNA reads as TGTGCCAGCAGTTTTGAGGTAGCGGGGGGGAGCGGCGGGGAGCTGTTTTTT.

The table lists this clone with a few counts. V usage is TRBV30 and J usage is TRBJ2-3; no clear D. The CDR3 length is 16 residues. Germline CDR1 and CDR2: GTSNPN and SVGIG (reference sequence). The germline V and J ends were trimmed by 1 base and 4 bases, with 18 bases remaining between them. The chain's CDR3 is CAWSAQVIIVADTQYF. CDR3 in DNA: TGTGCCTGGAGTGCCCAAGTTATTATAGTAGCAGATACGCAGTATTTT.

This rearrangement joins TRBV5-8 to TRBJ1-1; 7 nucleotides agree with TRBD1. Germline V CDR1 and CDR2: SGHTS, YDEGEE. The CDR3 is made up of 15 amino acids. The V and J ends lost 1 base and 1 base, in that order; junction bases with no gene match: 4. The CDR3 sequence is CASSLPGQPNTEAFF. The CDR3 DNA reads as TGTGCCAGCAGCTTGCCGGGACAGCCGAACACTGAAGCTTTCTTT.

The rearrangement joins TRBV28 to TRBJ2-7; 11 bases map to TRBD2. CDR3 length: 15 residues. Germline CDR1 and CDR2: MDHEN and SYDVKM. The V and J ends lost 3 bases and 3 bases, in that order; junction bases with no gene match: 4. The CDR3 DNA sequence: TGTGCCAGCAGTTTTAGCGGGAGGGCCTTCTACGAGCAGTACTTC. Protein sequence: CASSFSGRAFYEQYF.

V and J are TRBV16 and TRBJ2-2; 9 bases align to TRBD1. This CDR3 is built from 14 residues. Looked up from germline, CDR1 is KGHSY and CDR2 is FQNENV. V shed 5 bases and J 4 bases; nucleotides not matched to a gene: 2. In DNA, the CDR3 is TGTGCCAGCAGCGGGGACAGGGCCACCGGGGAGCTGTTTTTT. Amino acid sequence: CASSGDRATGELFF.

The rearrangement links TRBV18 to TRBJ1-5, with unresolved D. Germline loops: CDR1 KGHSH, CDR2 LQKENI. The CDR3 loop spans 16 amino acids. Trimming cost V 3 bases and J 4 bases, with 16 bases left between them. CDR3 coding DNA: TGTGCCAGCTCACCCAGACCCGGGAACCCAAATCAGCCCCAGCATTTT. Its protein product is CASSPRPGNPNQPQHF.

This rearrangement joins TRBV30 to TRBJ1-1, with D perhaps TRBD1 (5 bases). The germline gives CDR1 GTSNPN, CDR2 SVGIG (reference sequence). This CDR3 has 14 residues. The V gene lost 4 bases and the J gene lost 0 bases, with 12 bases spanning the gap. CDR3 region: CAWMEGMMNTEAFF. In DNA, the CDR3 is TGTGCCTGGATGGAGGGGATGATGAACACTGAAGCTTTCTTT.

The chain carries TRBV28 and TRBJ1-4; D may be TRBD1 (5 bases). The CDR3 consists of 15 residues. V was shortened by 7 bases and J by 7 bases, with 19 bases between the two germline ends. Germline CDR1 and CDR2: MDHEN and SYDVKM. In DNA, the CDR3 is TGTGCCAGCACCGAAATTCAGGGCATTCGTGAAAAACTGTTTTTT. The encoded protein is CASTEIQGIREKLFF.

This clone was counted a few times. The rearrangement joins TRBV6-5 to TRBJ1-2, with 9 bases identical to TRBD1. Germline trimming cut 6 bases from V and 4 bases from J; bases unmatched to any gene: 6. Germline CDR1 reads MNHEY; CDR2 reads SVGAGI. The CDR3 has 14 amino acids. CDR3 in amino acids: CASSTRDRVYGYTF. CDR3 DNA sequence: TGTGCCAGCAGCACCCGGGACAGGGTCTATGGCTACACCTTC.

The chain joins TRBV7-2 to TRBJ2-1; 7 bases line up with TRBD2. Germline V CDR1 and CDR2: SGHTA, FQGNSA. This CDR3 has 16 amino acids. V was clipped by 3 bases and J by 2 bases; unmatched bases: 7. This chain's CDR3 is CASSLYPGGAYNEQFF. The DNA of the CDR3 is TGTGCCAGCAGCTTGTACCCGGGAGGAGCCTACAATGAGCAGTTCTTC.

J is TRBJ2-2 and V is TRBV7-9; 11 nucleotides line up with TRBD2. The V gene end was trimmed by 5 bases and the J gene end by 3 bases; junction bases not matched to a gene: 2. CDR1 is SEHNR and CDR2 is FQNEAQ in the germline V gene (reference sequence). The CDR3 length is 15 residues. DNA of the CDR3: TGTGCCAGCAGCGTGGGACTAGCGGACACCGGGGAGCTGTTTTTT. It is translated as CASSVGLADTGELFF.

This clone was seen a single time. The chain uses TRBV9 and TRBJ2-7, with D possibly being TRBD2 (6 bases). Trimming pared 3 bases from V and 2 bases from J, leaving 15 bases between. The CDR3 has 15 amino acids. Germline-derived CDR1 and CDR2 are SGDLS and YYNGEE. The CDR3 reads CASSAGLISTYEQYF. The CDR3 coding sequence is TGTGCCAGCAGCGCGGGACTTATCTCAACCTACGAGCAGTACTTC.

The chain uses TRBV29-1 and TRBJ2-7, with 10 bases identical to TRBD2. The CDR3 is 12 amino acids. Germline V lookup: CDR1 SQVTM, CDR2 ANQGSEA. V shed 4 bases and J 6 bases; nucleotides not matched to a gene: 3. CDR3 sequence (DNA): TGCAGCGTTGCTAGCGGGAGCACCGAGCAGTACTTC. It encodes CSVASGSTEQYF.

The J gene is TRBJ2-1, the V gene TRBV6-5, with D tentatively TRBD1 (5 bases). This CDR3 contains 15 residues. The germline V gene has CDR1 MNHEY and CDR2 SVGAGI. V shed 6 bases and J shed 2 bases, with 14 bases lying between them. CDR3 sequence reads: CASSLDSGPYNEQFF. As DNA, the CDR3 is TGTGCCAGCAGCCTCGACAGTGGACCCTACAATGAGCAGTTCTTC.

This chain's CDR3 is CASSQLSGSSETQYF. In nucleotides, the CDR3 is TGCGCCAGCAGCCAACTTAGCGGGAGCTCCGAGACCCAGTACTTC. This chain connects TRBV4-1 to TRBJ2-5, with 9 nucleotides matching TRBD2. Germline lookup yields CDR1 MGHRA and CDR2 YSYEKL. J was trimmed by 5 bases and V by 2 bases; bases with no gene match: 6. The CDR3 runs 15 residues.

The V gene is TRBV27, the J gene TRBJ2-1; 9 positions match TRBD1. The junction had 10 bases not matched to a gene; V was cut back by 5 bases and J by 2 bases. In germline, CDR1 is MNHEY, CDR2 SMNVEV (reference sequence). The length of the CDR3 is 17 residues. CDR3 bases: TGTGCCAGCAGTCCGATCGGGACAGGGAGAACCTACAATGAGCAGTTCTTC. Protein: CASSPIGTGRTYNEQFF.

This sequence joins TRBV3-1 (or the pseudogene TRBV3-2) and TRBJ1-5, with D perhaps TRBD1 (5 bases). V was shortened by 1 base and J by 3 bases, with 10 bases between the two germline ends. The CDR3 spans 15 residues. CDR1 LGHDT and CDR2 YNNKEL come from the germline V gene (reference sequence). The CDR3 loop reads CASSQAGVLNQPQHF. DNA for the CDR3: TGTGCCAGCAGCCAAGCGGGGGTCCTCAATCAGCCCCAGCATTTT.

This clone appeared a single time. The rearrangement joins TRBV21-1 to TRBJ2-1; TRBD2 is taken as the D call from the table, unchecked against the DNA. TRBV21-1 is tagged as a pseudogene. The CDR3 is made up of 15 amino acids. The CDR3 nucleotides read TGTGCCAGCAGCCAAAGGAGGGCCAATGACAATGAGCAGTTCTTC. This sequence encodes CASSQRRANDNEQFF.

DNA for the CDR3: TGTGCCAGCAGCGTAGGGGGACTCAAGAGCTCCTACAATGAGCAGTTCTTC. Encoded protein: CASSVGGLKSSYNEQFF. The chain carries TRBV9 and TRBJ2-1; tentative D call: TRBD2 (6 bases). The CDR3 totals 17 residues. CDR1 SGDLS and CDR2 YYNGEE come from the germline V gene. V lost 0 bases and J lost 0, with 13 bases in between.

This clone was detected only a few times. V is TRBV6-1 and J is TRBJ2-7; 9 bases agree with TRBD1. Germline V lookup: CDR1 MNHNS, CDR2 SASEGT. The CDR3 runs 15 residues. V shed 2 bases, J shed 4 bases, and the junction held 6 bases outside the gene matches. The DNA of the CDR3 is TGTGCCAGCAGTGAACCGGGACAGGGTATTTACGAGCAGTACTTC. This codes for CASSEPGQGIYEQYF.

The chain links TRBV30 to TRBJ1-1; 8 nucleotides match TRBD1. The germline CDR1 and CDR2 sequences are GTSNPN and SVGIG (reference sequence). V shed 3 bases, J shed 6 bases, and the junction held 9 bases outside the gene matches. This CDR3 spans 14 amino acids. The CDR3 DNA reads TGTGCCTGGAGGACAGGGGAAAAAAGGGCTGAAGCTTTCTTT. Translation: CAWRTGEKRAEAFF.

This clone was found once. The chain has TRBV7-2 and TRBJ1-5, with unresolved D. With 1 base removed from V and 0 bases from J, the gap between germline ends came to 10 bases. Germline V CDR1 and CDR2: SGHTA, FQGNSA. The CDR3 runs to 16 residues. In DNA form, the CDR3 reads TGTGCCAGCAGCTTAGTGGGGAGTAATAGCAATCAGCCCCAGCATTTT. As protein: CASSLVGSNSNQPQHF.

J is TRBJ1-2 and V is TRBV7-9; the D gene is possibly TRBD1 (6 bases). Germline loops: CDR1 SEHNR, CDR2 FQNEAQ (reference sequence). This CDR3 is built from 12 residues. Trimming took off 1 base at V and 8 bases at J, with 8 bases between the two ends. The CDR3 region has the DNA TGTGCCAGCAGCTTAGACAGGGAGGGCTACACCTTC. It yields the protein CASSLDREGYTF.

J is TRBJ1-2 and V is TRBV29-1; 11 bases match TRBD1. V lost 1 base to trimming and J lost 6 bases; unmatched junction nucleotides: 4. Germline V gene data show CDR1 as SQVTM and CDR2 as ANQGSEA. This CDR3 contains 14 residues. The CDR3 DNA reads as TGCAGCGTTGAAGGTTGGACAGGGGGCGATGGCTACACCTTC. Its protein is CSVEGWTGGDGYTF.

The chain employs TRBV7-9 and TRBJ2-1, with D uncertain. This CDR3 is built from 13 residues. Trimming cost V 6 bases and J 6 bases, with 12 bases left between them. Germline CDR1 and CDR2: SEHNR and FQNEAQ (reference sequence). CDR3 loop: CASSSPGGNEQFF. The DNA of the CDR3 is TGTGCCAGCAGTTCCCCGGGTGGCAATGAGCAGTTCTTC.

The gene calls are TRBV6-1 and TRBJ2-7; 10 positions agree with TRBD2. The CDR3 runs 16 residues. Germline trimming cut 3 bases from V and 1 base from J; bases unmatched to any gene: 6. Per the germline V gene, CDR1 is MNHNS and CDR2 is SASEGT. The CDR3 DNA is TGTGCCAGCAGTGATTATCCAGCGGGGGGGTCCTACGAGCAGTACTTC. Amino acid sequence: CASSDYPAGGSYEQYF.

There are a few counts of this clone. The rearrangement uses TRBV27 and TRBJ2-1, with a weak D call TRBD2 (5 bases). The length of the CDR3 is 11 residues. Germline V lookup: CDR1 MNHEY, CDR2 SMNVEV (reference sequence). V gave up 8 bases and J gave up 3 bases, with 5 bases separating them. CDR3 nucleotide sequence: TGTGCCAGCCGGGGCTACAATGAGCAGTTCTTC. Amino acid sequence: CASRGYNEQFF.

CDR3 sequence reads: CASSYGQVDSPLHF. CDR3 sequence (DNA): TGTGCCAGCAGCTACGGACAGGTCGATTCACCCCTCCACTTT. The rearrangement joins TRBV2 to TRBJ1-6; 7 nucleotides line up with TRBD1. V lost 6 bases and J lost 8; bases outside the gene matches: 7. CDR1 and CDR2 from the germline V gene are SNHLY and FYNNEI. The CDR3 sequence is 14 residues long.

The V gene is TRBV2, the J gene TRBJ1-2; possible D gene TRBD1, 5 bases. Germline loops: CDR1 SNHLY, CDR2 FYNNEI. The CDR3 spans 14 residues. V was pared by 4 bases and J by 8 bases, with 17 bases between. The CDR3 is CASSVGSGDFGYTF. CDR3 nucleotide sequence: TGTGCCAGCAGTGTTGGATCGGGGGATTTCGGCTACACCTTC.

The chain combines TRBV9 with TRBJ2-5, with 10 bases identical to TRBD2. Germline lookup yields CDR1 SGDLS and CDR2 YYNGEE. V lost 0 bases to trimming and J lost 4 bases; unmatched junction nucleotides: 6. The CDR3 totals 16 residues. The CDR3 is CASSVAPIAGGETQYF. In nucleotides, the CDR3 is TGTGCCAGCAGCGTAGCTCCGATAGCGGGAGGAGAGACCCAGTACTTC.

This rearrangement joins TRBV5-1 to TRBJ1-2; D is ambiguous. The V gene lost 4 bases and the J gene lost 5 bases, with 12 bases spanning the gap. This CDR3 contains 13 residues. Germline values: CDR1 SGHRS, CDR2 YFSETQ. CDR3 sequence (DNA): TGCGCCAGCAGCGGCGGGCCGAAATATGGCTACACCTTC. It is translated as CASSGGPKYGYTF.